The 26 T cell receptor beta chains below all came from one sample that was sequenced in a study of CD8 T cells in ankylosing spondylitis. TCRdb recomputed calls from the 5' RACE reads with MiXCR, one row per CDR3 protein. The data show approximately 39,000 distinct CDR3 sequences, with about 10% seen just once and over 20% held by the top ten. Material: synovial fluid, either unsorted or a sorted T cell fraction (not recorded which). All receptors derive from a male donor with ankylosing spondylitis.

This rearrangement joins TRBV7-9 to TRBJ2-1; a weak D match, TRBD1 (6 bases). CDR1 and CDR2 (germline): SEHNR, FQNEAQ (reference sequence). This CDR3 has 16 amino acids. V lost 5 bases and J lost 8, with 22 bases in between. The CDR3 protein is CASSPLSTGYIDEQFF. The CDR3 nucleotides are TGTGCCAGCAGCCCCTTATCCACAGGGTACATTGATGAGCAGTTCTTC.

In this sample, this clonotype turned up a few times. This chain links TRBV4-2 with TRBJ2-2, with a weak D call TRBD1 (7 bases). The germline CDR1 and CDR2 sequences are LGHNA and YNFKEQ. The CDR3 sequence is 17 residues long. Trimming removed 0 bases at V and 5 bases at J, with 16 bases between. The CDR3: CASSQDGPGGPTGELFF. The CDR3 DNA is TGTGCCAGCAGCCAAGATGGGCCAGGGGGGCCGACCGGGGAGCTGTTTTTT.

This clonotype was seen once. This rearrangement joins TRBV11-3 to TRBJ2-1; D call uncertain. Deletions cut 4 bases from V and 10 bases from J, with 20 bases between. Germline CDR1 SGHNT, CDR2 YENEEA. The CDR3 sequence is 15 residues long. The CDR3 region is CASSSLAARSLEQFF. CDR3 in DNA: TGTGCCAGCAGCTCCCTCGCGGCTAGATCTTTAGAGCAGTTCTTC.

This rearrangement joins TRBV25-1 to TRBJ2-1; 9 positions match TRBD2. Trimming took 7 bases from V and 8 from J; bases not matched to a gene: 12. CDR3 length: 15 amino acids. Germline V gene lookup returns CDR1 MGHDK and CDR2 SYGVNS. The chain's CDR3 is CASKTSREGRDEQFF. CDR3 in DNA: TGTGCCAGCAAGACGTCGCGGGAGGGCCGGGATGAGCAGTTCTTC. The full variable domain, in which reference TRBV25-1 and TRBJ2-1 provide the parts outside the CDR3, is EADIYQTPRYLVIGTGKKITLECSQTMGHDKMYWYQQDPGMELHLIHYSYGVNSTEKGDLSSESTVSRIRTEHFPLTLESARPSHTSQYLCASKTSREGRDEQFFGPGTRLTVL.

This clonotype was seen many times. The chain uses TRBV5-5 and TRBJ2-5, with 10 nucleotides matching TRBD1. This CDR3 contains 14 residues. Germline V gene lookup returns CDR1 SGHKS and CDR2 YYEKEE (reference sequence). V was clipped by 3 bases and J by 5 bases; unmatched bases: 4. CDR3: CASSWTGGSETQYF. The DNA for the CDR3 is TGTGCCAGCAGCTGGACAGGGGGAAGTGAGACCCAGTACTTC.

This clonotype was observed many times. This chain connects TRBV27 to TRBJ2-1; the D is unclear. V was shortened by 2 bases and J by 4 bases, with 6 bases between the two germline ends. The CDR3 sequence is 13 residues long. Germline CDR1 is MNHEY and CDR2 is SMNVEV (reference sequence). The CDR3 DNA follows: TGTGCCAGCAGTTTAGATGGTTACAATGAGCAGTTCTTC. Protein product: CASSLDGYNEQFF.

In this sample, this clonotype turned up a few times. The chain has TRBV9 and TRBJ2-2; a possible D gene is TRBD2 (5 bases). The V end lost 0 bases, the J end lost 5 bases, and 11 bases lay between the germline ends. Germline V gives CDR1 SGDLS, CDR2 YYNGEE. This CDR3 region has 15 residues. The CDR3, as DNA: TGTGCCAGCAGCGTAGAGGCGGGTAGTACCGGGGAGCTGTTTTTT. Encoded protein: CASSVEAGSTGELFF.

This clonotype was recorded many times. The chain has TRBV6-1 and TRBJ2-3, with D possibly TRBD2 on 6 matching bases. CDR3 length: 13 amino acids. Germline assignment: CDR1 MNHNS and CDR2 SASEGT. The V gene lost 6 bases and the J gene lost 6 bases, with 13 bases spanning the gap. The CDR3 region has the DNA TGTGCCAGCAGGGCAGGGAGGAGTGATACGCAGTATTTT. This encodes CASRAGRSDTQYF.

This clonotype was found many times. The chain uses TRBV5-1 and TRBJ2-7, with 11 bases lining up with TRBD1. Germline V gene sequence: CDR1 SGHRS, CDR2 YFSETQ. The CDR3 runs to 14 residues. V trimming: 2 bases; J trimming: 3 bases; junction bases outside the gene matches: 1. CDR3 nucleotides: TGCGCCAGCAGCTTCGGGACAGGGGGCTACGAGCAGTACTTC. Its translation is CASSFGTGGYEQYF.

The J gene is TRBJ2-2, the V gene TRBV6-2 or TRBV6-3, with 12 bases aligning to TRBD2. Per the germline V gene, CDR1 is MNHEY and CDR2 is SVGEGT. The CDR3 is made up of 15 amino acids. The V and J ends lost 6 bases and 7 bases, in that order; junction bases with no gene match: 6. As DNA, the CDR3 is TGTGCCAGCAGCCCGACTAGCGGGAGAGTCGGGGAGCTGTTTTTT. Its protein is CASSPTSGRVGELFF.

Ten or more counts support this clonotype. The V and J genes are TRBV5-1 and TRBJ2-2; no clear D gene. Germline loops: CDR1 SGHRS, CDR2 YFSETQ. Deletions cut 4 bases from V and 6 bases from J, with 16 bases between. The CDR3 has 15 amino acids. In DNA, the CDR3 is TGCGCCAGCAGCCCGCTATTAGTATCCCCCGGGGAGCTGTTTTTT. Translated: CASSPLLVSPGELFF.

This clonotype came up many times. V is TRBV6-2 or TRBV6-3 and J is TRBJ1-5, with a possible D match to TRBD1 (6 bases). Germline CDR1 MNHEY, CDR2 SVGEGT. This CDR3 contains 16 residues. V was trimmed by 1 base and J by 7 bases, leaving 17 bases between them. This CDR3 is CASSYYRQAAGQPQHF. CDR3 DNA: TGTGCCAGCAGTTACTACCGACAGGCCGCTGGGCAGCCCCAGCATTTT.

This clonotype showed up many times. The chain uses TRBV12-3 or TRBV12-4 and TRBJ1-2; TRBD1 aligns across 9 bases. The CDR3 is made up of 12 amino acids. V lost 6 bases to trimming and J lost 4 bases; unmatched junction nucleotides: 0. CDR3: CASRQGAYGYTF. CDR3 sequence (DNA): TGTGCCAGCAGACAGGGGGCCTATGGCTACACCTTC.

This clonotype was seen ten or more times. The chain's CDR3 is CASGGPGTKSTDTQYF. CDR3 bases: TGTGCCAGCGGGGGGCCCGGGACTAAAAGCACAGATACGCAGTATTTT. The chain is built from TRBV12-3 or TRBV12-4 and TRBJ2-3, with D maybe TRBD2 (7 bases). V shed 8 bases and J shed 0 bases, with 18 bases lying between them. The CDR3 runs to 16 residues.

This clonotype came up a few times. The chain recombines TRBV20-1 with TRBJ2-3; 9 bases map to TRBD1. In germline, CDR1 is DFQATT, CDR2 SNEGSKA (reference sequence). The CDR3 consists of 15 residues. Trimming removed 5 bases from V and 1 base from J; junction bases left unmatched: 7. The CDR3 loop is CSAQERTGGTDTQYF. The CDR3 region has the DNA TGCAGTGCTCAAGAACGGACAGGGGGCACAGATACGCAGTATTTT.

At least ten counts were recorded for this clonotype. The chain uses TRBV9 and TRBJ2-1; 10 bases match TRBD2. V lost 5 bases to trimming and J lost 5 bases; unmatched junction nucleotides: 7. The CDR3 is made up of 15 amino acids. CDR1 and CDR2 from the germline V gene are SGDLS and YYNGEE. For the CDR3, the DNA is TGTGCCAGCAGTGCCCCTAGCGGGAGAAACAATGAGCAGTTCTTC. Translating it yields CASSAPSGRNNEQFF.

This clonotype was detected ten times or more. This rearrangement joins TRBV12-5 to TRBJ2-7; either TRBD1 or TRBD2 may fit D (5 bases each). V lost 6 bases, J lost 3 bases, and 18 bases lay in between. Per germline, CDR1 LGHNT and CDR2 FRNRAP. This CDR3 spans 15 amino acids. In nucleotides, the CDR3 is TGTGCTAGTGGATTCGGGACCTCCGGTTTCTACGAGCAGTACTTC. Translation gives CASGFGTSGFYEQYF.

This clonotype was seen many times. This chain connects TRBV5-1 to TRBJ2-7, with 8 bases fitting TRBD2. CDR1 is SGHRS, CDR2 YFSETQ, per germline. V was pared by 4 bases and J by 2 bases, with 8 bases of the junction left unmatched. CDR3 length: 15 amino acids. The CDR3: CASSPQLAAAYEQYF. The CDR3 nucleotides are TGCGCCAGCAGCCCACAACTAGCGGCGGCCTACGAGCAGTACTTC.

The chain carries TRBV29-1 and TRBJ2-3; TRBD1 might be the D (6 bases). CDR1 and CDR2 (germline): SQVTM, ANQGSEA. The CDR3 loop spans 12 amino acids. Trimming removed 2 bases at V and 10 bases at J, with 13 bases between. The CDR3, as DNA: TGCAGCGTTGAACGTGAAGCAGGGGCGCAGTATTTT. Protein: CSVEREAGAQYF.

CDR3 loop: CASSPSRGDEKLFF. CDR3 bases: TGTGCCAGCAGCCCGTCAAGAGGAGATGAAAAACTGTTTTTT. The chain joins TRBV7-9 to TRBJ1-4; D remains ambiguous. Trimming took 5 bases from V and 6 from J, leaving 13 bases between them. The CDR3 loop spans 14 amino acids. Germline lookup yields CDR1 SEHNR and CDR2 FQNEAQ (reference sequence).

This clonotype was seen at least ten times. The chain combines TRBV24-1 with TRBJ2-2; D not certain. V was trimmed by 10 bases and J by 5 bases, leaving 13 bases between them. Germline assignment: CDR1 KGHDR and CDR2 SFDVKD. The CDR3 has 13 residues. In nucleotides, the CDR3 is TGTGCCACGAAAAGTGATTATACCGGGGAGCTGTTTTTT. Translated, it gives CATKSDYTGELFF.

The chain has TRBV6-1 and TRBJ2-7; D is perhaps TRBD1 (6 bases). The CDR3 covers 13 residues. The germline V gene encodes CDR1 MNHNS and CDR2 SASEGT. V gave up 7 bases and J gave up 0 bases, with 10 bases separating them. The CDR3 reads CASTEDSSYEQYF. Here the CDR3 DNA reads TGTGCCAGCACGGAGGACAGCTCCTACGAGCAGTACTTC.

This clonotype appeared many times. The chain recombines TRBV4-3 with TRBJ2-6, with TRBD1 identical over 8 bases. The CDR3 contains 16 residues. CDR1 and CDR2 (germline): LGHNA, YSLEER. V shed 1 base, J shed 2 bases, and the junction held 1 base outside the gene matches. CDR3 DNA: TGCGCCAGCAGCCAAGCGGACAGGGCTGGGGCCAACGTCCTGACTTTC. Protein sequence: CASSQADRAGANVLTF.

The sample holds many counts of this clonotype. V usage is TRBV13 and J usage is TRBJ2-7, with a possible D match to TRBD2 (6 bases). The V end lost 4 bases, the J end lost 3 bases, and 13 bases lay between the germline ends. The CDR3 is made up of 14 amino acids. Germline CDR1 reads PRHDT; CDR2 reads FYEKMQ (reference sequence). The CDR3 nucleotides are TGTGCCAGCAGCTCGGGCGGGGTCGACTACGAGCAGTACTTC. Amino acids: CASSSGGVDYEQYF.

This clonotype has a count of ten or more. The chain employs TRBV4-3 and TRBJ2-1; 11 bases map to TRBD2. From germline, CDR1 is LGHNA and CDR2 YSLEER. V was pared by 3 bases and J by 7 bases, with 14 bases of the junction left unmatched. This CDR3 region has 18 residues. CDR3 region: CASSQASSGRFSWNEQFF. In DNA form, the CDR3 reads TGCGCCAGCAGCCAGGCCTCTAGCGGGAGGTTTTCATGGAATGAGCAGTTCTTC.

This clonotype was seen at least ten times. The chain couples TRBV7-3 to TRBJ2-1; 10 bases agree with TRBD2. CDR1 is SGHTA, CDR2 FQGTGA, per germline. CDR3 size: 15 residues. V shed 5 bases, J shed 6 bases, and the junction held 7 bases outside the gene matches. CDR3 protein: CASSLSSSGSNEQFF. The DNA of the CDR3 is TGTGCCAGCAGCCTCTCGTCTAGCGGGAGCAATGAGCAGTTCTTC.